The 6 T cell receptor beta chains below were found in one sample sequenced in a study of cytomegalovirus exposure and HLA in healthy donors. Amplification used 60 Vbeta primers and 13 Jbeta primers. Repertoires were generated with immunoSEQ multiplex PCR, while TCRdb's copy carries only in-frame clones and drops some. The data show about 160,000 clones, roughly 77% seen once. The sample comprised PBMCs. Receptors were obtained from a man aged 18 to 30 in good health and CMV-seropositive.

The V call is TRBV14, the J call TRBJ1-4; D is uncertain. The CDR3 extends over 15 amino acids. V was shortened by 1 base and J by 7 bases, with 13 bases between the two germline ends. Germline CDR1 reads SGHDN; CDR2 reads FVKESK. The CDR3 protein is CASSQARGRGEKLFF. The CDR3 DNA reads as TGTGCCAGCAGCCAAGCGCGGGGTCGGGGTGAAAAACTGTTTTTT. Based on the CDR3 plus reference TRBV14 and TRBJ1-4, the full variable domain is EAGVTQFPSHSVIEKGQTVTLRCDPISGHDNLYWYRRVMGKEIKFLLHFVKESKQDESGMPNNRFLAERTGGTYSTLKVQPAELEDSGVYFCASSQARGRGEKLFFGSGTQLSVL.

This clone was seen once. The genes are TRBV5-6 and TRBJ1-2; D is perhaps TRBD1 (6 bases). The V gene's germline CDR1 is SGHDT and CDR2 YYEEEE. The CDR3 consists of 14 residues. The V gene lost 3 bases and the J gene lost 4 bases, with 13 bases spanning the gap. In DNA, the CDR3 is TGTGCCAGCAGCTCCGCAGGGGACGTCTATGGCTACACCTTC. Residues: CASSSAGDVYGYTF.

The V and J genes are TRBV28 and TRBJ1-1, with a tentative D call TRBD1 (6 bases). The CDR3 loop spans 12 amino acids. CDR1 is MDHEN and CDR2 is SYDVKM in the germline V gene. The V gene lost 8 bases and the J gene lost 2 bases, with 9 bases spanning the gap. CDR3 protein: CASGGTNTEAFF. CDR3 DNA: TGTGCCAGCGGTGGGACAAACACTGAAGCTTTCTTT.

The chain has TRBV7-9 and TRBJ1-1; D call uncertain. V was pared by 7 bases and J by 4 bases, with 19 bases between. The CDR3 contains 15 residues. CDR1 SEHNR and CDR2 FQNEAQ come from the germline V gene (reference sequence). Here the CDR3 reads CASKLVEGGLTEAFF. CDR3 bases: TGTGCCAGCAAGCTTGTTGAGGGAGGGCTCACTGAAGCTTTCTTT.

This chain links TRBV5-4 with TRBJ1-6; 7 bases line up with TRBD1. CDR1 and CDR2 from the germline V gene are SGHNT and YYREEE (reference sequence). This CDR3 is built from 14 residues. V shed 2 bases, J shed 5 bases, and the junction held 1 base outside the gene matches. CDR3 bases: TGTGCCAGCAGCTTCGGGACAGATAATTCACCCCTCCACTTT. Translating it yields CASSFGTDNSPLHF.

Details on this clone: At one end, the junction sequence differs from germline, possibly due to a read error. This chain joins TRBV11-3 and TRBJ2-1; 12 bases fit TRBD1. This CDR3 spans 14 amino acids. CDR1 is SGHNT and CDR2 is YENEEA in the germline V gene. The CDR3 region has the DNA TGTGCCAGCAGCTTCGGGACAGGGGGCTGGGAGCAATTCTTC. Its translation is CASSFGTGGWEQFF.